This entry concerns a single TCR beta chain. Its antigen is unknown. This sample is drawn from a study of T cells after posttransplantation cyclophosphamide. The study's findings and limits: Donor-recipient repertoire similarity was low at 1-2 months, rising over year one. Skin or GI-infiltrating T cells shared few TRB sequences with blood. Recipient CMV seropositivity and CMV reactivation strongly tracked TRB clonality.

This CDR3 is built from 15 residues. Trimming cost V 5 bases and J 4 bases; bases outside gene matches: 10. The germline V gene has CDR1 LNHNV and CDR2 YYDKDF (reference sequence). Libraries were prepared by immunoSEQ multiplex PCR; TCRdb keeps only in-frame clonotypes and omits some of them. The repertoire holds approximately 52,000 clones, 85% to 90% seen once, with roughly 2.8% in the top ten. The clonotype was recovered from a man aged 30-40 years with a blood cancer, CMV-positive, and with a related stem cell donor. V usage is TRBV15 and J usage is TRBJ2-5, with TRBD1 matching over 7 bases. The sequenced sample consisted of PBMCs. The CDR3 DNA is TGTGCCACCAGCCTAAGCGGAAGGGGGCGAGAGACCCAGTACTTC. Encoded protein: CATSLSGRGRETQYF.